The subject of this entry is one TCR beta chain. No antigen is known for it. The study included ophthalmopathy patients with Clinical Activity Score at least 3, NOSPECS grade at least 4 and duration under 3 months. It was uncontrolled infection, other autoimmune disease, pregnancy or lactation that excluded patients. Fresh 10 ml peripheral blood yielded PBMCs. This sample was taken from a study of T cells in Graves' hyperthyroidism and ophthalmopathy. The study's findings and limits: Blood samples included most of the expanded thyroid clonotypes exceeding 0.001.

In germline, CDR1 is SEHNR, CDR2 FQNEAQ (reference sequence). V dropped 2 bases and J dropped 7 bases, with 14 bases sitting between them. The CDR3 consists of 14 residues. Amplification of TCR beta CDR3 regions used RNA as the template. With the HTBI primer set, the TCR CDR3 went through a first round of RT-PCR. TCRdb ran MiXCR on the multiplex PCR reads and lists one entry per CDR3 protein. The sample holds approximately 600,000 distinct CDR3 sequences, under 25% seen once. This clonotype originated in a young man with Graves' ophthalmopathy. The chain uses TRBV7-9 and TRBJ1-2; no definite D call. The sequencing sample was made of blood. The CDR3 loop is CASSLTVGLLGYTF. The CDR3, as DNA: TGTGCCAGCAGCTTAACGGTCGGGCTCCTTGGCTACACCTTC.